This TCR beta chain was identified during a study of neurological immune-mediated disorders. TCRdb re-called the 5' RACE reads through MiXCR, storing one row per CDR3 protein. The sample contains tens of thousands of distinct CDR3 sequences, roughly 4.3% of which appear only once. This clonotype has a count of ten or more. The V end lost 3 bases, the J end lost 0 bases, and 11 bases lay between the germline ends. CDR1 MNHEY and CDR2 SVGAGI come from the germline V gene. The CDR3 loop spans 16 amino acids. Source material: PBMCs. The receptor was isolated from a man aged 50-59 years with multiple sclerosis. V gene TRBV6-5 combines with J gene TRBJ1-4; D remains ambiguous. CDR3 nucleotides: TGTGCCAGCAGTTATTCCTACAGCGCAACTAATGAAAAACTGTTTTTT. This translates into CASSYSYSATNEKLFF.